The clone carrying this TCR beta chain has more than one count but fewer than ten. The sample belongs to a study of blood T cell repertoires in COVID-19. Overall study: Samples taken during acute and convalescent COVID-19 were collected in the United States, Italy and Spain.

Original data processing: For nucleated cells, counts were estimated from reference gene primer amplification. Assay: immunoSEQ multiplex PCR; the TCRdb copy retains only in-frame clones and omits some. V, J and clone size were drawn from that table, and D and trimming were deduced from the DNA. The table shows around 63,000 clones, with around 80% occurring only once. The CDR3 has 13 amino acids. The V end was cut by 4 bases, the J end by 4 bases, with 10 bases between. Germline V CDR1 and CDR2: MNHEY, SVGEGT. The rearrangement joins TRBV6-2 or TRBV6-3 to TRBJ1-2; D not resolved. The receptor comes from an older woman with acute or convalescent COVID-19. Sequences were obtained from peripheral blood. The CDR3 region has the DNA TGTGCCAGCAGTTCCGGACTCGGCTATGGCTACACCTTC. Its translation: CASSSGLGYGYTF.